This T cell receptor (beta chain) was sequenced for a study of T cells after yellow fever vaccination. Whole-study results and caveats: Researchers cautioned that FACS-sorted repertoires could harbor abundant clonotypes contaminating from the bulk population. Most primary-vaccination clones reappeared after the booster (approximately 95% CD4, about 88% CD8).

This clonotype was counted at least ten times. The target antigen is unknown. V was clipped by 1 base and J by 2 bases, with 10 bases between them. CDR1 is SGHRS and CDR2 is YFSETQ in the germline V gene. This CDR3 has 15 residues. Production of TCR cDNA was by 5'RACE template switching, which also added a universal primer site and UMIs. One entry per CDR3 protein results from TCRdb running MiXCR on the 5' RACE reads. The top ten hold about 20% of the sample, which has 200,000 to 300,000 distinct CDR3 sequences, more than 3.5% seen once. This rearrangement joins TRBV5-1 to TRBJ1-5; D not resolved. The TCR comes from a man in his late teens or twenties who received the YFV17D yellow fever vaccine. The sequences come from PBMCs, collected 15 days after the yellow fever booster vaccination. The CDR3 loop is CASSLSGWRNQPQHF. The CDR3 bases are TGCGCCAGCAGCTTGAGCGGTTGGCGCAATCAGCCCCAGCATTTT.